One sample yielded the 10 T cell receptor beta chains listed below, sequenced in a study of blood T cell repertoires in COVID-19. Profiling relied on immunoSEQ multiplex PCR, and the TCRdb table lists in-frame clones only, not all of them. The sample holds about 160,000 clones; roughly 93% are singletons and the top ten take about 2.3%. The sequenced sample consisted of peripheral blood. Receptors originate from a young man with acute or convalescent COVID-19.

The chain links TRBV25-1 to TRBJ2-2; D is unclear. V shed 5 bases and J shed 1 base, with 8 bases lying between them. The V gene's germline CDR1 is MGHDK and CDR2 SYGVNS. CDR3 length equals 14 residues. The CDR3 loop is CASSSAMNTGELFF. The CDR3 DNA follows: TGTGCCAGCAGTTCTGCGATGAACACCGGGGAGCTGTTTTTT.

The chain has TRBV19 and TRBJ1-1, with D unclear. Trimming removed 5 bases at V and 2 bases at J, with 3 bases between. The germline CDR1 and CDR2 sequences are LNHDA and SQIVND (reference sequence). There are 11 residues in the CDR3. The CDR3 sequence: CASSVNTEAFF. CDR3 sequence (DNA): TGTGCCAGTAGTGTAAACACTGAAGCTTTCTTT.

V usage is TRBV9 and J usage is TRBJ2-2; no clear D. The CDR3 is 14 amino acids. The V gene's germline CDR1 is SGDLS and CDR2 YYNGEE. Between the trimmed V and J ends, which lost 1 base and 6 bases, there was a span of 10 bases. CDR3 residues: CASSVSLAPGELFF. CDR3 nucleotide sequence: TGTGCCAGCAGCGTATCTTTGGCCCCCGGGGAGCTGTTTTTT.

The J gene is TRBJ2-1, the V gene TRBV25-1; 9 positions match TRBD1. Germline trimming cut 3 bases from V and 1 base from J; bases unmatched to any gene: 10. Germline-derived CDR1 and CDR2 are MGHDK and SYGVNS. This CDR3 region has 18 residues. CDR3 residues: CASSDPGQGPSSYNEQFF. For the CDR3, the DNA is TGTGCCAGCAGTGACCCGGGACAGGGACCTTCTTCCTACAATGAGCAGTTCTTC.

This rearrangement joins TRBV9 to TRBJ2-6, with 9 bases lining up with TRBD1. Germline V lookup: CDR1 SGDLS, CDR2 YYNGEE. The length of the CDR3 is 17 residues. Trimming at V came to 4 bases and at J to 0 bases, leaving 5 bases not matched to a gene. For the CDR3, the DNA is TGTGCCAGCAGCCCCGGGACAGGGAGCTCTGGGGCCAACGTCCTGACTTTC. This encodes CASSPGTGSSGANVLTF.

The gene calls are TRBV5-5 and TRBJ1-2; a possible D gene is TRBD1 (5 bases). Trimming left V 4 bases short and J 5 bases short, with 18 bases between. Germline V gives CDR1 SGHKS, CDR2 YYEKEE (reference sequence). The CDR3 sequence is 15 residues long. The CDR3 reads CASSASSGTPYGYTF. CDR3 nucleotide sequence: TGTGCCAGCAGCGCCTCATCCGGGACTCCATATGGCTACACCTTC.

This sequence joins TRBV19 and TRBJ2-2, with TRBD1 matching over 8 bases. This CDR3 region has 16 residues. V lost 7 bases, J lost 0 bases, and 7 bases stayed unmatched. Germline V gene data show CDR1 as LNHDA and CDR2 as SQIVND (reference sequence). The CDR3 here is CASNPNRGSNTGELFF. CDR3 DNA sequence: TGTGCCAGTAATCCGAACAGGGGGTCGAACACCGGGGAGCTGTTTTTT.

This rearrangement joins TRBV27 to TRBJ2-7; TRBD1 matches at 7 bases. Germline V gene data show CDR1 as MNHEY and CDR2 as SMNVEV (reference sequence). V was pared by 4 bases and J by 3 bases, with 6 bases of the junction left unmatched. This CDR3 contains 14 residues. CDR3 sequence reads: CASSYRGSIYEQYF. The CDR3 coding sequence is TGTGCCAGCAGTTACAGGGGATCCATCTACGAGCAGTACTTC.

The chain joins TRBV2 to TRBJ1-6, with 8 bases identical to TRBD1. Germline V gene sequence: CDR1 SNHLY, CDR2 FYNNEI. The CDR3 runs to 14 residues. The junction had 6 bases not matched to a gene; V was cut back by 5 bases and J by 9 bases. Written as DNA, the CDR3 is TGTGCCAGCAGTTTAGGACAGGGTCCTTCACCCCTCCACTTT. Translation gives CASSLGQGPSPLHF.

This clone showed up just a few times. The chain is built from TRBV15 and TRBJ2-3; D is unresolved. Germline values: CDR1 LNHNV, CDR2 YYDKDF (reference sequence). Trimming took 0 bases from V and 0 from J, leaving 7 bases between them. The CDR3 runs 15 residues. The CDR3 coding sequence is TGTGCCACCAGCAGAGATGCACAAAGCACAGATACGCAGTATTTT. This translates into CATSRDAQSTDTQYF. The whole variable domain, filled in from reference TRBV15 and TRBJ2-3, reads DAMVIQNPRYQVTQFGKPVTLSCSQTLNHNVMYWYQQKSSQAPKLLFHYYDKDFNNEADTPDNFQSRRPNTSFCFLDIRSPGLGDTAMYLCATSRDAQSTDTQYFGPGTRLTVL.